One sample yielded the 26 T cell receptor beta chains listed below, sequenced in a study of cytomegalovirus exposure and HLA in healthy donors. A multiplex PCR was run with 60 Vbeta primers and 13 Jbeta primers. Some clones are missing from TCRdb's copy, which holds only in-frame ones; the method was immunoSEQ multiplex PCR. The sample holds over 100,000 clones; 78% are singletons and the top ten take approximately 1.4%. Input material: PBMCs. The receptors here all came from a female donor in good health and CMV-seronegative.

This chain joins TRBV5-1 and TRBJ2-3; TRBD1 might be the D (5 bases). The CDR3 spans 16 residues. Germline V gene lookup returns CDR1 SGHRS and CDR2 YFSETQ. The V end was cut by 4 bases, the J end by 2 bases, with 17 bases between. CDR3 region: CASSITTGSITDTQYF. The CDR3 DNA sequence: TGCGCCAGCAGCATCACAACAGGCTCCATCACAGATACGCAGTATTTT.

The chain employs TRBV2 and TRBJ1-2, with D possibly matching TRBD1 (6 bases). Germline lookup yields CDR1 SNHLY and CDR2 FYNNEI. The CDR3 has 16 amino acids. Trimming pared 4 bases from V and 1 base from J, leaving 16 bases between. CDR3 in DNA: TGTGCCAGCAGTGGCCCCACAGGGTCTAGTAACTATGGCTACACCTTC. Protein product: CASSGPTGSSNYGYTF.

The chain employs TRBV6-6 and TRBJ2-5; the D gene is possibly TRBD1 (6 bases). Germline CDR1 is MNHNY and CDR2 is SVGAGI (reference sequence). The V end was cut by 11 bases, the J end by 4 bases, with 14 bases between. The CDR3 has 12 amino acids. The CDR3 region has the DNA TGTGCCGGATCGACAGGCCGAGAGACCCAGTACTTC. Translation gives CAGSTGRETQYF.

The chain recombines TRBV2 with TRBJ2-5; 8 positions match TRBD2. The germline V gene has CDR1 SNHLY and CDR2 FYNNEI. With 6 bases clipped from V and 1 base from J, the junction kept 7 bases outside the gene matches. This CDR3 is 15 amino acids long. The CDR3 loop is CASRGSGGRQETQYF. CDR3 bases: TGTGCCAGCAGGGGGTCGGGGGGGCGCCAAGAGACCCAGTACTTC.

The CDR3 DNA is TGTGCCAGCAGTTTACGGGGGGGGTATGGCTACACCTTC. Protein: CASSLRGGYGYTF. The V gene is TRBV27, the J gene TRBJ1-2; TRBD1 might be the D (5 bases). The ends were cut back, 2 bases at V and 5 bases at J, with 9 bases in the middle. The CDR3 has 13 residues. CDR1 and CDR2 (germline): MNHEY, SMNVEV (reference sequence).

The gene calls are TRBV7-8 and TRBJ1-2, with D perhaps TRBD1 (5 bases). CDR3 length: 15 amino acids. V shed 5 bases and J shed 4 bases, with 17 bases lying between them. Germline CDR1 SGHVS, CDR2 FQNEAQ. The DNA for the CDR3 is TGTGCCAGCAGCCCAACGGGACTGAGGAGCTATGGCTACACCTTC. Translation: CASSPTGLRSYGYTF.

The chain uses TRBV15 and TRBJ1-2; possible D gene TRBD1, 6 bases. V was pared by 1 base and J by 8 bases, with 8 bases between. The CDR3 has 12 residues. Germline CDR1 reads LNHNV; CDR2 reads YYDKDF (reference sequence). CDR3 DNA: TGTGCCACCAGCAGAGGAGGGGGAGGCTACACCTTC. It yields the protein CATSRGGGGYTF. The full variable domain, with the rest looked up from reference TRBV15 and TRBJ1-2, is DAMVIQNPRYQVTQFGKPVTLSCSQTLNHNVMYWYQQKSSQAPKLLFHYYDKDFNNEADTPDNFQSRRPNTSFCFLDIRSPGLGDTAMYLCATSRGGGGYTFGSGTRLTVV.

The CDR3 DNA reads as TGTGCCAGCAATCACAACCGAGGTACTGGAAACACCATATATTTT. It codes for CASNHNRGTGNTIYF. The genes are TRBV6-7 and TRBJ1-3; D remains ambiguous. TRBV6-7 is an ORF; its function is uncertain. Between the trimmed V and J ends, which lost 7 bases and 2 bases, there was a span of 15 bases. This CDR3 contains 15 residues.

The chain combines TRBV5-1 with TRBJ1-3; TRBD1 agrees at 7 bases. The CDR3 contains 16 residues. V was pared by 5 bases and J by 0 bases, with 8 bases of the junction left unmatched. CDR1 is SGHRS and CDR2 is YFSETQ in the germline V gene. The CDR3 here is CASRLGTGDSGNTIYF. The CDR3 DNA reads as TGCGCCAGCAGATTAGGAACAGGGGACTCTGGAAACACCATATATTTT.

The V call is TRBV7-2, the J call TRBJ2-7; 7 nucleotides line up with TRBD2. Germline CDR1 SGHTA, CDR2 FQGNSA. V dropped 1 base and J dropped 2; count of bases not matched to a gene: 2. CDR3 length: 14 residues. This CDR3 reads CASSLGGRAYEQYF. CDR3 nucleotides: TGTGCCAGCAGCTTAGGGGGGAGGGCCTACGAGCAGTACTTC.

This clone was observed a handful of times. J is TRBJ1-2 and V is TRBV6-5; TRBD1 matches 9 bases. The J segment lost 7 bases and the V segment lost 6 bases, leaving 6 bases of the junction unmatched. The germline V gene encodes CDR1 MNHEY and CDR2 SVGAGI. The CDR3 contains 13 residues. Here the CDR3 reads CASSPQGASGYTF. CDR3 nucleotide sequence: TGTGCCAGCAGCCCACAGGGGGCAAGTGGCTACACCTTC.

This clone was seen only a few times. Written as DNA, the CDR3 is TGTGCCAGCACACTAGCTTCGGGGGAGCTGTTTTTT. This codes for CASTLASGELFF. The chain employs TRBV2 and TRBJ2-2; D may be TRBD2 (6 bases). Germline V CDR1 and CDR2: SNHLY, FYNNEI. The CDR3 loop spans 12 amino acids. Trimming cost V 7 bases and J 8 bases, with 11 bases left between them.

The rearrangement uses TRBV4-3 and TRBJ1-1, with D unclear. This CDR3 is built from 13 residues. Trimming took off 1 base at V and 7 bases at J, with 10 bases between the two ends. Germline CDR1 is LGHNA and CDR2 is YSLEER. CDR3 loop: CASSQAVRFEAFF. CDR3 in DNA: TGCGCCAGCAGCCAAGCGGTACGTTTTGAAGCTTTCTTT.

The chain employs TRBV7-9 and TRBJ2-5; weak D call: TRBD1 (5 bases). CDR1 and CDR2 (germline): SEHNR, FQNEAQ (reference sequence). This CDR3 has 14 amino acids. The V end lost 2 bases, the J end lost 2 bases, and 9 bases lay between the germline ends. In DNA form, the CDR3 reads TGTGCCAGCAGCTTATACAGGCTACAAGAGACCCAGTACTTC. As protein: CASSLYRLQETQYF.

The chain combines TRBV2 with TRBJ2-4; no clear D. V dropped 3 bases and J dropped 7 bases, with 4 bases sitting between them. The germline V gene encodes CDR1 SNHLY and CDR2 FYNNEI. The CDR3 consists of 11 residues. CDR3 in DNA: TGTGCCAGCAGTGATTCGAACATTCAGTACTTC. The encoded protein is CASSDSNIQYF.

The chain recombines TRBV7-9 with TRBJ2-5; TRBD2 matches at 7 bases. The germline CDR1 and CDR2 sequences are SEHNR and FQNEAQ (reference sequence). This CDR3 is built from 15 residues. V lost 1 base, J lost 1 base, and 3 bases stayed unmatched. The CDR3 loop reads CASSLGEGSQETQYF. CDR3 bases: TGTGCCAGCAGCTTAGGGGAGGGTTCCCAAGAGACCCAGTACTTC.

This chain links TRBV2 with TRBJ2-5, with 8 bases that match TRBD2. Gene TRBJ2-7 matches the end of the DNA better, so the J call may be wrong. CDR3 size: 12 residues. Germline assignment: CDR1 SNHLY and CDR2 FYNNEI. This chain's CDR3 is CASSRTSPEQYF. The CDR3 DNA sequence: TGTGCCAGCAGTAGGACTAGCCCCGAGCAGTACTTC.

V usage is TRBV4-3 and J usage is TRBJ1-2; 8 bases are a match to TRBD1. The CDR3 has 15 residues. The V segment lost 0 bases and the J segment 5 bases; nucleotides outside the gene matches: 5. Germline CDR1 and CDR2: LGHNA and YSLEER. The CDR3 loop reads CASSQERQGWYGYTF. As DNA, the CDR3 is TGCGCCAGCAGCCAAGAACGACAGGGGTGGTATGGCTACACCTTC.

This sequence joins TRBV7-9 and TRBJ1-1, with 9 bases aligning to TRBD1. This CDR3 has 12 residues. The trim removed 5 bases at V and 6 bases at J, leaving 1 base unmatched. CDR1 is SEHNR and CDR2 is FQNEAQ in the germline V gene (reference sequence). Here the CDR3 reads CASSRTGAEAFF. In nucleotides, the CDR3 is TGTGCCAGCAGCCGGACAGGGGCTGAAGCTTTCTTT.

V and J are TRBV19 and TRBJ2-2; D is possibly TRBD2 (6 bases). Deletions cut 3 bases from V and 4 bases from J, with 12 bases between. CDR1 is LNHDA and CDR2 is SQIVND in the germline V gene (reference sequence). CDR3 length equals 15 residues. The CDR3: CASSIVSGSTGELFF. The CDR3 bases are TGTGCCAGTAGTATTGTTTCCGGGAGCACCGGGGAGCTGTTTTTT.

The DNA of the CDR3 is TGTGCCAGCAGGAGACTAGGGAGCTCCTACGAGCAGTACTTC. This codes for CASRRLGSSYEQYF. V gene TRBV11-2 combines with J gene TRBJ2-7; tentative D call: TRBD2 (6 bases). The V gene lost 6 bases and the J gene lost 0 bases, with 12 bases spanning the gap. In germline, CDR1 is SGHAT, CDR2 FQNNGV. CDR3 length equals 14 residues.

The chain couples TRBV16 to TRBJ2-1; D is undetermined. CDR1 is KGHSY, CDR2 FQNENV, per germline. This CDR3 has 16 amino acids. Trimming shortened V by 5 bases and J by 4 bases, and 18 bases separated the two germline ends. The CDR3 loop reads CASSDAGDSPYNEQFF. CDR3 DNA: TGTGCCAGCAGCGATGCCGGCGACTCTCCTTACAATGAGCAGTTCTTC.

The rearrangement uses TRBV29-1 and TRBJ1-1, with D perhaps matching TRBD1 (6 bases). Germline V lookup: CDR1 SQVTM, CDR2 ANQGSEA. Trimming took 3 bases from V and 4 from J, leaving 18 bases between them. This CDR3 has 15 residues. CDR3 sequence: CSVDNSGVFGTEAFF. In DNA form, the CDR3 reads TGCAGCGTTGATAACTCAGGGGTTTTTGGCACTGAAGCTTTCTTT. Full variable domain (rest looked up from reference TRBV29-1 and TRBJ1-1): SAVISQKPSRDICQRGTSLTIQCQVDSQVTMMFWYRQQPGQSLTLIATANQGSEATYESGFVIDKFPISRPNLTFSTLTVSNMSPEDSSIYLCSVDNSGVFGTEAFFGQGTRLTVV.

This clone was seen a single time. The CDR3 DNA reads as TGTGCCTGGGGAAAAGAGGGCCGGACTGAAGCTTTCTTT. It specifies CAWGKEGRTEAFF. J is TRBJ1-1 and V is TRBV30; unclear D gene. V lost 5 bases, J lost 5 bases, and 15 bases lay in between. The CDR3 contains 13 residues. Germline CDR1 and CDR2: GTSNPN and SVGIG (reference sequence). Based on the CDR3 plus reference TRBV30 and TRBJ1-1, the full variable domain is SQTIHQWPATLVQPVGSPLSLECTVEGTSNPNLYWYRQAAGRGLQLLFYSVGIGQISSEVPQNLSASRPQDRQFILSSKKLLLSDSGFYLCAWGKEGRTEAFFGQGTRLTVV.

The V and J genes are TRBV19 and TRBJ1-1, with D possibly TRBD1 on 6 matching bases. Trimming stripped 5 bases from V and 4 bases from J, with 14 bases between. The length of the CDR3 is 14 residues. From germline, CDR1 is LNHDA and CDR2 SQIVND (reference sequence). The CDR3 bases are TGTGCCAGTAGTGTACAGGGAGACGGCACTGAAGCTTTCTTT. It translates to CASSVQGDGTEAFF.

The rearrangement links TRBV28 to TRBJ2-7; the D gene is possibly TRBD1 (6 bases). V was cut by 6 bases and J by 5 bases, with 20 bases left in between. In germline, CDR1 is MDHEN, CDR2 SYDVKM. This CDR3 comprises 15 residues. CDR3 coding DNA: TGTGCCAGCAGCCCCCCTCACAGGGTATTACACGAGCAGTACTTC. Amino acid sequence: CASSPPHRVLHEQYF.